These 12 T cell receptor beta chains were sequenced from one sample in a study of CD8+CD57+ T cells in acquired aplastic anemia (dated by TCRdb to between 2017 and 2018). Patients chosen for sequencing had shown expansion of CD8+CD57+ cells by flow cytometry. TCRdb shows the sequencer as Illumina HiSeq 2000. Genomic DNA served as template for TCR beta VDJ combination and CDR3 sequence profiling. TCRdb reran the public reads through fastp at Q25 and MiXCR, keeping productive beta chains. Identical CDR3 proteins give one entry, which carries the most common genes and DNA. Recorded for this sample are 150,000 to 200,000 distinct CDR3 sequences; around 50% of them occurred a single time. The ten largest clones represent over 10% of the sample. Sequencing was carried out using sorted CD4+, CD8+, or CD8+CD57+ T cells (not recorded which) from PBMCs. These receptor sequences come from a human donor with aplastic anemia.

This chain joins TRBV2 and TRBJ2-3, with 9 bases that match TRBD2. The CDR3 runs to 14 residues. V lost 7 bases and J lost 0; bases outside the gene matches: 2. Germline V gene lookup returns CDR1 SNHLY and CDR2 FYNNEI. The CDR3 loop is CASKSGRSTDTQYF. CDR3 in DNA: TGTGCCAGCAAAAGCGGGAGGAGCACAGATACGCAGTATTTT.

This clonotype was seen many times. The V gene is TRBV6-6, the J gene TRBJ2-7, with D possibly being TRBD1 (5 bases). The CDR3 is 12 amino acids. The germline CDR1 and CDR2 sequences are MNHNY and SVGAGI (reference sequence). Trimming took 2 bases from V and 3 from J, leaving 5 bases between them. The CDR3, as DNA: TGTGCCAGCAGTTACCAGGGCTACGAGCAGTACTTC. Amino acids: CASSYQGYEQYF.

This clonotype was observed at least ten times. The chain carries TRBV5-1 and TRBJ2-1, with TRBD1 matching 8 bases. The CDR3 contains 14 residues. V lost 0 bases and J lost 6; bases outside the gene matches: 2. The germline V gene encodes CDR1 SGHRS and CDR2 YFSETQ. CDR3 protein: CASSLGQGANEQFF. The CDR3 DNA follows: TGCGCCAGCAGCTTGGGTCAGGGGGCCAATGAGCAGTTCTTC.

The rearrangement joins TRBV10-2 to TRBJ2-1, with D unclear. Deletions cut 5 bases from V and 3 bases from J, with 5 bases between. This CDR3 is built from 12 residues. Looked up from germline, CDR1 is WSHSY and CDR2 is SAAADI. The CDR3 region is CASSHDYNEQFF. In nucleotides, the CDR3 is TGCGCCAGCAGTCACGACTACAATGAGCAGTTCTTC.

Many counts were recorded for this clonotype. The V and J genes are TRBV29-1 and TRBJ2-7, with 7 bases fitting TRBD1. V gave up 5 bases and J gave up 2 bases; unmatched junction bases: 6. CDR3 length equals 13 residues. Germline CDR1 and CDR2: SQVTM and ANQGSEA. CDR3 region: CSVRTGPPYEQYF. CDR3 DNA: TGCAGCGTTAGGACAGGCCCCCCCTACGAGCAGTACTTC.

The J gene is TRBJ1-2, the V gene TRBV24-1; perhaps TRBD1 as D (5 bases). The V end lost 0 bases, the J end lost 8 bases, and 9 bases lay between the germline ends. In germline, CDR1 is KGHDR, CDR2 SFDVKD. This CDR3 is built from 13 residues. The CDR3 DNA follows: TGTGCCACCAGTGATTTGATTGGGACCGGCTACACCTTC. Protein sequence: CATSDLIGTGYTF.

This clonotype showed up many times. This sequence joins TRBV6-5 and TRBJ1-1; D gene unclear. This CDR3 contains 13 residues. Trimming took 2 bases from V and 2 from J, leaving 6 bases between them. Per germline, CDR1 MNHEY and CDR2 SVGAGI. The CDR3 spells CASSYRSNTEAFF. The CDR3, as DNA: TGTGCCAGCAGTTACCGCAGTAACACTGAAGCTTTCTTT.

V is TRBV6-1 and J is TRBJ2-3; 8 nucleotides match TRBD2. The CDR3 spans 15 residues. Per germline, CDR1 MNHNS and CDR2 SASEGT. V lost 1 base to trimming and J lost 4 bases; unmatched junction nucleotides: 4. CDR3: CASSEVRGGADTQYF. CDR3 in DNA: TGTGCCAGCAGTGAAGTTCGGGGGGGAGCAGATACGCAGTATTTT.

The chain joins TRBV20-1 to TRBJ2-7; possible D gene TRBD1, 5 bases. V was pared by 6 bases and J by 3 bases, with 18 bases between. The length of the CDR3 is 14 residues. The V gene's germline CDR1 is DFQATT and CDR2 SNEGSKA (reference sequence). The CDR3 bases are TGCAGTGCGTCAGATGAGAATCAGGGCTACGAGCAGTACTTC. Translating it yields CSASDENQGYEQYF.

This clonotype was seen at least ten times. The J gene is TRBJ1-5, the V gene TRBV20-1; TRBD1 is a possible D gene (6 bases). The CDR3 totals 13 residues. Germline assignment: CDR1 DFQATT and CDR2 SNEGSKA (reference sequence). V lost 6 bases and J 7 bases, leaving 16 bases between the germline ends. The chain's CDR3 is CSAAGEGKQPQHF. As DNA, the CDR3 is TGCAGTGCCGCAGGGGAGGGTAAACAGCCCCAGCATTTT.

The genes are TRBV2 and TRBJ1-5; 7 bases line up with TRBD1. The CDR3 contains 14 residues. Per the germline V gene, CDR1 is SNHLY and CDR2 is FYNNEI. Losses at the gene ends were 6 bases for V and 7 bases for J; bases not matched to a gene: 9. CDR3 nucleotides: TGTGCCAGCAGGGGAGGGACAGCCAGGCAGCCCCAGCATTTT. This encodes CASRGGTARQPQHF.

The chain recombines TRBV7-2 with TRBJ2-5, with a tentative D call TRBD2 (5 bases). The germline V and J ends were trimmed by 5 bases and 2 bases, with 15 bases remaining between them. CDR3 length: 15 amino acids. Germline CDR1 is SGHTA and CDR2 is FQGNSA. The CDR3 DNA follows: TGTGCCAGCAGCGCCCTAGCCGGAGCACAAGAGACCCAGTACTTC. Translated: CASSALAGAQETQYF.